Shown below are 14 T cell receptor beta chains from a single sample sequenced in a study of response to subunit inactivated influenza vaccine. TCRdb re-derived calls from the RT-PCR reads in MiXCR, one entry per CDR3 protein. Found here are more than 150,000 distinct CDR3 sequences, around 9% of them singletons; the top ten hold roughly a tenth. The material sequenced was non-naive T cells sorted from PBMCs, taken on the day of vaccination. All receptors come from a man aged 45 to 65 who received an inactivated influenza vaccine.

In this sample, this clonotype turned up many times. The chain carries TRBV4-2 and TRBJ2-3; D is possibly TRBD2 (5 bases). Germline-derived CDR1 and CDR2 are LGHNA and YNFKEQ. This CDR3 comprises 14 residues. V was clipped by 1 base and J by 1 base, with 6 bases between them. CDR3 sequence (DNA): TGTGCCAGCAGCCAAGGGACTGGCACAGATACGCAGTATTTT. Its translation: CASSQGTGTDTQYF.

This clonotype appeared a few times. In nucleotides, the CDR3 is TGTGCCAGCAGCTTGGCCACTGAAGCTTTCTTT. Translating it yields CASSLATEAFF. The chain combines TRBV5-6 with TRBJ1-1, with D unresolved. Trimming stripped 0 bases from V and 4 bases from J, with 1 base between. Per germline, CDR1 SGHDT and CDR2 YYEEEE. This CDR3 has 11 residues.

This chain connects TRBV13 to TRBJ1-2; D uncertain. This CDR3 contains 14 residues. Trimming stripped 4 bases from V and 7 bases from J, with 16 bases between. The V gene's germline CDR1 is PRHDT and CDR2 FYEKMQ (reference sequence). CDR3 loop: CASSSTGLLGGYTF. The CDR3 DNA follows: TGTGCCAGCAGCTCGACGGGATTACTCGGTGGCTACACCTTC.

V is TRBV10-1 and J is TRBJ1-2, with a possible D match to TRBD1 (5 bases). Germline CDR1 WNHNN, CDR2 SYGVQD (reference sequence). The V and J ends lost 5 bases and 5 bases respectively, with 12 bases between them. There are 13 residues in the CDR3. The CDR3 DNA reads TGCGCCAGCAGTCGCGGGACGGCTTATGGCTACACCTTC. This encodes CASSRGTAYGYTF.

This clonotype showed up many times. The chain uses TRBV10-3 and TRBJ1-2, with D tentatively TRBD1 (6 bases). From germline, CDR1 is ENHRY and CDR2 SYGVKD. This CDR3 contains 13 residues. Trimming stripped 6 bases from V and 3 bases from J, with 11 bases between. The CDR3 loop is CAISRGGDYGYTF. The CDR3 DNA reads as TGTGCCATCAGCAGGGGAGGTGACTATGGCTACACCTTC.

This clonotype was counted a few times. The chain joins TRBV12-3 or TRBV12-4 to TRBJ1-4; D is possibly TRBD1 (6 bases). The CDR3 contains 15 residues. V was clipped by 1 base and J by 2 bases, with 8 bases between them. CDR3 residues: CASSLEGVTNEKLFF. CDR3 sequence (DNA): TGTGCCAGCAGTTTAGAGGGGGTGACTAATGAAAAACTGTTTTTT.

This clonotype was observed at least ten times. The rearrangement links TRBV12-3 or TRBV12-4 to TRBJ2-1; a weak D match, TRBD2 (6 bases). The ends were cut back, 3 bases at V and 12 bases at J, with 12 bases in the middle. CDR3 length: 12 residues. CDR3 sequence: CASSFGDLRQFF. The CDR3 bases are TGTGCCAGCAGTTTCGGGGACTTAAGGCAGTTCTTC.

For this clonotype: A clone one base away is much larger, so this may be a read error. The V and J genes are TRBV15 and TRBJ1-6; D remains unclear. CDR1 and CDR2 (germline): LNHNV, YYDKDF (reference sequence). The CDR3 has 13 amino acids. V shed 2 bases and J shed 5 bases, with 4 bases lying between them. The chain's CDR3 is CATSRLNNSPLHF. CDR3 nucleotides: TGTGCCACCAGCAGACTCAATAATTCACCCCTCCACTTT. Filled out from reference TRBV15 and TRBJ1-6, the complete variable domain reads DAMVIQNPRYQVTQFGKPVTLSCSQTLNHNVMYWYQQKSSQAPKLLFHYYDKDFNNEADTPDNFQSRRPNTSFCFLDIRSPGLGDTAMYLCATSRLNNSPLHFGNGTRLTVT.

The genes are TRBV7-9 and TRBJ2-3; D unresolved. The CDR3 consists of 15 residues. V was pared by 1 base and J by 2 bases, with 10 bases between. Germline V CDR1 and CDR2: SEHNR, FQNEAQ (reference sequence). The CDR3 DNA sequence: TGTGCCAGCAGCTTAGTACAAGGAAACACAGATACGCAGTATTTT. Encoded protein: CASSLVQGNTDTQYF.

The chain has TRBV10-3 and TRBJ2-7; D is perhaps TRBD2 (5 bases). V was clipped by 3 bases and J by 3 bases, with 9 bases between them. CDR3 length: 13 amino acids. CDR1 is ENHRY and CDR2 is SYGVKD in the germline V gene. The CDR3 sequence is CAISDGLSYEQYF. The CDR3 bases are TGTGCCATCAGTGATGGACTCAGCTACGAGCAGTACTTC.

This clonotype occurred many times. DNA for the CDR3: TGCGCCAGCAGGAGGGACAGGGGCACCAATGAGCAGTTCTTC. It encodes CASRRDRGTNEQFF. The V and J genes are TRBV4-3 and TRBJ2-1; 10 bases align to TRBD1. CDR1 and CDR2 (germline): LGHNA, YSLEER. This CDR3 has 14 amino acids. J gave up 6 bases and V 6 bases, and 5 bases lay outside the gene matches.

The chain carries TRBV4-3 and TRBJ2-7, with D perhaps TRBD2 (6 bases). The germline gives CDR1 LGHNA, CDR2 YSLEER. The CDR3 is made up of 15 amino acids. V gave up 0 bases and J gave up 6 bases, with 15 bases separating them. The CDR3 sequence is CASSQEVGGLGEQYF. DNA for the CDR3: TGCGCCAGCAGCCAAGAAGTGGGGGGTCTGGGCGAGCAGTACTTC.

This clonotype was counted between two and nine times. The V call is TRBV28, the J call TRBJ2-5; 8 bases match TRBD1. Germline assignment: CDR1 MDHEN and CDR2 SYDVKM. The junction had 10 bases not matched to a gene; V was cut back by 2 bases and J by 5 bases. This CDR3 spans 16 amino acids. In nucleotides, the CDR3 is TGTGCCAGCAGTTTAACCCTGACAGGGGAGTGGGAGACCCAGTACTTC. This gives the protein CASSLTLTGEWETQYF.

This clonotype was observed a handful of times. The chain uses TRBV7-9 and TRBJ2-2; the match to TRBD1 covers 8 bases. The CDR3 loop spans 16 amino acids. Germline V gives CDR1 SEHNR, CDR2 FQNEAQ (reference sequence). The V segment lost 5 bases and the J segment 5 bases; nucleotides outside the gene matches: 10. CDR3 residues: CASSPWTGKRTGELFF. The CDR3 region has the DNA TGTGCCAGCAGCCCGTGGACAGGGAAAAGGACCGGGGAGCTGTTTTTT. Complete variable domain (other parts from reference TRBV7-9 and TRBJ2-2): DTGVSQNPRHKITKRGQNVTFRCDPISEHNRLYWYRQTLGQGPEFLTYFQNEAQLEKSRLLSDRFSAERPKGSFSTLEIQRTEQGDSAMYLCASSPWTGKRTGELFFGEGSRLTVL.